One sample yielded the 8 T cell receptor beta chains listed below, sequenced in a study of cytomegalovirus exposure and HLA in healthy donors. TCRdb keeps only in-frame clones here, not all; method: immunoSEQ multiplex PCR. Here the sample spans 65,000 or so clones, roughly 94% being singletons. Input material: PBMCs. These receptor sequences come from a young man in good health and CMV-seropositive.

The gene calls are TRBV27 and TRBJ1-2; D possibly corresponds to TRBD1 (6 bases). This CDR3 has 15 residues. V dropped 4 bases and J dropped 8 bases, with 20 bases sitting between them. The germline V gene encodes CDR1 MNHEY and CDR2 SMNVEV (reference sequence). CDR3 residues: CASSYIAGEGGGYTF. The DNA for the CDR3 is TGTGCCAGCAGTTACATTGCAGGGGAAGGTGGCGGCTACACCTTC.

This clone was seen only a few times. The J gene is TRBJ2-7, the V gene TRBV4-2; TRBD2 matches at 7 bases. The CDR3 length is 16 residues. Losses at the gene ends were 0 bases for V and 1 base for J; bases not matched to a gene: 6. From germline, CDR1 is LGHNA and CDR2 YNFKEQ. The CDR3 sequence is CASSQDEVGRSYEQYF. DNA for the CDR3: TGTGCCAGCAGCCAAGATGAAGTCGGGAGGTCCTACGAGCAGTACTTC.

This clone has only one observation. The rearrangement joins TRBV19 to TRBJ1-2, with 10 bases aligning to TRBD1. There are 13 residues in the CDR3. V shed 8 bases, J shed 6 bases, and the junction held 6 bases outside the gene matches. The germline V gene encodes CDR1 LNHDA and CDR2 SQIVND (reference sequence). The CDR3 DNA follows: TGTGCCAGTCGACCGGGACAGGGGAATGGCTACACCTTC. Protein sequence: CASRPGQGNGYTF.

The chain combines TRBV2 with TRBJ1-2; no firm D call. Trimming cost V 3 bases and J 4 bases, with 9 bases left between them. This CDR3 has 13 amino acids. From germline, CDR1 is SNHLY and CDR2 FYNNEI. In DNA, the CDR3 is TGTGCCAGCAGTGACGGGGTTCTCTATGGCTACACCTTC. Its translation is CASSDGVLYGYTF.

The genes are TRBV27 and TRBJ2-2, with D tentatively TRBD1 (5 bases). Germline lookup yields CDR1 MNHEY and CDR2 SMNVEV (reference sequence). The CDR3 runs to 16 residues. V was shortened by 2 bases and J by 3 bases, with 13 bases between the two germline ends. CDR3 nucleotide sequence: TGTGCCAGCAGTTTAAGAAGGGGCGTGGACACCGGGGAGCTGTTTTTT. It translates to CASSLRRGVDTGELFF.

The J gene is TRBJ2-1, the V gene TRBV29-1, with 8 positions matching TRBD2. The CDR3 is made up of 12 amino acids. Germline V gene sequence: CDR1 SQVTM, CDR2 ANQGSEA. V gave up 6 bases and J gave up 9 bases; unmatched junction bases: 7. Here the CDR3 DNA reads TGCAGCGTGGAAACTAGCGGACTTGAGCAGTTCTTC. Encoded protein: CSVETSGLEQFF.

This clone was seen only once. The rearrangement links TRBV2 to TRBJ1-1, with D unclear. Germline loops: CDR1 SNHLY, CDR2 FYNNEI. The CDR3 spans 11 residues. The V end lost 2 bases, the J end lost 10 bases, and 8 bases lay between the germline ends. CDR3 DNA: TGTGCCAGCAGTGAATCCGACTCAGCTTTCTTT. Its translation: CASSESDSAFF.

V gene TRBV11-3 combines with J gene TRBJ2-5; TRBD1 matches at 9 bases. The V segment lost 4 bases and the J segment 2 bases; nucleotides outside the gene matches: 5. The CDR3 extends over 15 amino acids. Germline CDR1 SGHNT, CDR2 YENEEA. CDR3 DNA sequence: TGTGCCAGCAGCTCGGACAGGGGAATACAAGAGACCCAGTACTTC. Its translation: CASSSDRGIQETQYF.